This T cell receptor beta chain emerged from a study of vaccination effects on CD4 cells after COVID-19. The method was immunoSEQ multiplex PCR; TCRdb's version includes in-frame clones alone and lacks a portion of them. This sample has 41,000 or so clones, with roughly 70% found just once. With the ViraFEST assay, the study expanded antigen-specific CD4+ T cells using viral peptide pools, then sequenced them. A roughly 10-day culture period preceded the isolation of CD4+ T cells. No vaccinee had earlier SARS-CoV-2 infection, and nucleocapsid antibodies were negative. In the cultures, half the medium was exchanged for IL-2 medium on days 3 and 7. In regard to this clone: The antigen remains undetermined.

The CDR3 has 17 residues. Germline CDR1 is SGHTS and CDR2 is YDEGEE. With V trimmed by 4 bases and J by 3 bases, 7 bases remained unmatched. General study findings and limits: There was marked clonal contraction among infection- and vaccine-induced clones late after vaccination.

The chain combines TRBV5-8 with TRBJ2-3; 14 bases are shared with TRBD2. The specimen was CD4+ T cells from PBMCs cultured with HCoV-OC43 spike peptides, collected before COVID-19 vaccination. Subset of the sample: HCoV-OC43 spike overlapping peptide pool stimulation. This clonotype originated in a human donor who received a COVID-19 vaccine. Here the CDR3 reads CASSPGTSGGGTDTQYF. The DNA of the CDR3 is TGTGCCAGCAGCCCCGGGACTAGCGGGGGCGGGACAGATACGCAGTATTTT.